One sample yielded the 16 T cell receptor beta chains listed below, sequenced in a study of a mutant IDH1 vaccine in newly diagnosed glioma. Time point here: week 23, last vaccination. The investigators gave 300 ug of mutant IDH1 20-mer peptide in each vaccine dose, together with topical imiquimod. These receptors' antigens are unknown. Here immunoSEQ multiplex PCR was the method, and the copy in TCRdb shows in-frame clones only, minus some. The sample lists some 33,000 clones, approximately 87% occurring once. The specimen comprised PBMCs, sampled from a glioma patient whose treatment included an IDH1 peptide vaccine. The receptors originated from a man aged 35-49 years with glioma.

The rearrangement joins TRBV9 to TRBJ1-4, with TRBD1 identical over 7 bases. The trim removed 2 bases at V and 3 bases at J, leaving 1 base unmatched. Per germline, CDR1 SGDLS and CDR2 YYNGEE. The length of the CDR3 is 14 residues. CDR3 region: CASSVTGSNEKLFF. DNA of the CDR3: TGTGCCAGCAGCGTGACAGGGTCTAATGAAAAACTGTTTTTT. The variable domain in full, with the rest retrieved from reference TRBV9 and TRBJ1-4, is DSGVTQTPKHLITATGQRVTLRCSPRSGDLSVYWYQQSLDQGLQFLIQYYNGEERAKGNILERFSAQQFPDLHSELNLSSLELGDSALYFCASSVTGSNEKLFFGSGTQLSVL.

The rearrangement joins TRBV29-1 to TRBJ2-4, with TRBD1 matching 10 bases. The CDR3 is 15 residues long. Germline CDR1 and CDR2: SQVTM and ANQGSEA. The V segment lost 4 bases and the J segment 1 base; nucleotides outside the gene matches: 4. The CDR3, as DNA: TGCAGCGTTGCCACGGGACAGGGGGCCAAAAACATTCAGTACTTC. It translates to CSVATGQGAKNIQYF.

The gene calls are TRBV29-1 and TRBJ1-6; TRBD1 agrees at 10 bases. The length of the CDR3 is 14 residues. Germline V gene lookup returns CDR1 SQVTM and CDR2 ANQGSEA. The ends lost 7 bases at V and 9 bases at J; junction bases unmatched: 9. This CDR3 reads CSETGQGGSSPLHF. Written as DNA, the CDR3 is TGCAGCGAGACCGGACAGGGGGGAAGTTCACCCCTCCACTTT.

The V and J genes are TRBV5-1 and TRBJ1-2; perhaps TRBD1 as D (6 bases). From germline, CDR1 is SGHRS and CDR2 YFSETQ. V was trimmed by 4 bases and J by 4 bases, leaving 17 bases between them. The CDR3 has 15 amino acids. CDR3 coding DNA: TGCGCCAGCAGCGAGGGGGGGAGGACTCGCTATGGCTACACCTTC. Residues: CASSEGGRTRYGYTF.

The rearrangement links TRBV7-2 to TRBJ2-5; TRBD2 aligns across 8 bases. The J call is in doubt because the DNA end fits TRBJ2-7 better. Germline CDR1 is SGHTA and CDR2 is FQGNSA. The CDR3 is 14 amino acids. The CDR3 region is CASSLSGSQSEQYF. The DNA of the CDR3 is TGTGCCAGCAGCCTCAGCGGGAGTCAGAGCGAGCAGTACTTC.

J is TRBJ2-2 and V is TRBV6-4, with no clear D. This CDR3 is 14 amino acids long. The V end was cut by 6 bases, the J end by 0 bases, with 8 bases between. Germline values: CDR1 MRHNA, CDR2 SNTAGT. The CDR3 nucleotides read TGTGCCAGCAGCGGCACTGCGAACACCGGGGAGCTGTTTTTT. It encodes CASSGTANTGELFF.

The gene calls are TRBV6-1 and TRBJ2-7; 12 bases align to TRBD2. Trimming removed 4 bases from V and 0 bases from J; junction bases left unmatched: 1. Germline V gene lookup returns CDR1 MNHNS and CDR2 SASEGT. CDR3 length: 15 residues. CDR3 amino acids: CASSVGLAGSYEQYF. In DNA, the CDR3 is TGTGCCAGCAGTGTGGGACTAGCGGGCTCCTACGAGCAGTACTTC.

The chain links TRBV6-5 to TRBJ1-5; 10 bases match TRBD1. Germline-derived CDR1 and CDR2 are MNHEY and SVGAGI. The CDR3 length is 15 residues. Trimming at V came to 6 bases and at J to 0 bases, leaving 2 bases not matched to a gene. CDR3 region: CASRGTGDSNQPQHF. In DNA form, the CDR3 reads TGTGCCAGCAGGGGGACAGGGGATAGCAATCAGCCCCAGCATTTT.

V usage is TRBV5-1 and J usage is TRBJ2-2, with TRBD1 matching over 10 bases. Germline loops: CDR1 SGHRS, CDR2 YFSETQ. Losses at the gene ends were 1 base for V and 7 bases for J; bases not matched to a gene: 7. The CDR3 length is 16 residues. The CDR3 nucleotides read TGCGCCAGCAGCTTGCAGGCGGGACAGGGGCACGGGGAGCTGTTTTTT. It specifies CASSLQAGQGHGELFF.

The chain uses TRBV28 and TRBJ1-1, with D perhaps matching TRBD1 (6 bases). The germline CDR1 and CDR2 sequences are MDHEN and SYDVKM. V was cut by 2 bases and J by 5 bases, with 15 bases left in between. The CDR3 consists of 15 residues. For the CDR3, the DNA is TGTGCCAGCAGTTTAGTTGAAGGGGGAAGGACTGAAGCTTTCTTT. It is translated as CASSLVEGGRTEAFF.

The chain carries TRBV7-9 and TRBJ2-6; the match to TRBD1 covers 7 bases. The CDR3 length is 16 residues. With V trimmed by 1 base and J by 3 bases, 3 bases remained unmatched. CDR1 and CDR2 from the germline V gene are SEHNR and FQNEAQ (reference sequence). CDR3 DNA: TGTGCCAGCAGCTTAGGGACAGGCGTTGGGGCCAACGTCCTGACTTTC. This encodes CASSLGTGVGANVLTF.

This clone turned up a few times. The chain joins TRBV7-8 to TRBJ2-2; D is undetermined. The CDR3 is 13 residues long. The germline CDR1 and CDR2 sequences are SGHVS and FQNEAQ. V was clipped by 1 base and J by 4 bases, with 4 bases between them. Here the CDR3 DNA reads TGTGCCAGCAGCTTAGGGGGCACCGGGGAGCTGTTTTTT. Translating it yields CASSLGGTGELFF.

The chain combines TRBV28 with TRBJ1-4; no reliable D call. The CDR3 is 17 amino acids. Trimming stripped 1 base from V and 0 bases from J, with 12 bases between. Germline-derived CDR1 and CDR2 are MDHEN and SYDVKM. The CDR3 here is CASSLLVIGATNEKLFF. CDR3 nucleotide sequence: TGTGCCAGCAGTTTATTGGTGATCGGCGCAACTAATGAAAAACTGTTTTTT.

CDR3 loop: CASGQGGSQPQHF. The CDR3 DNA follows: TGTGCTAGTGGTCAAGGGGGCTCTCAGCCCCAGCATTTT. The chain has TRBV12-5 and TRBJ1-5, with 7 nucleotides matching TRBD1. The CDR3 runs to 13 residues. V lost 5 bases to trimming and J lost 6 bases; unmatched junction nucleotides: 4. From germline, CDR1 is LGHNT and CDR2 FRNRAP.

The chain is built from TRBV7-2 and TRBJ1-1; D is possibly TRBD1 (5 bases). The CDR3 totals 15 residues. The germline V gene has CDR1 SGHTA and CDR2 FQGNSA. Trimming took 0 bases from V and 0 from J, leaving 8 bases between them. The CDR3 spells CASSLAGALNTEAFF. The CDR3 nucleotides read TGTGCCAGCAGCTTAGCAGGGGCCCTGAACACTGAAGCTTTCTTT. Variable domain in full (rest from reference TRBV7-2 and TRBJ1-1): GAGVSQSPSNKVTEKGKDVELRCDPISGHTALYWYRQSLGQGLEFLIYFQGNSAPDKSGLPSDRFSAERTGGSVSTLTIQRTQQEDSAVYLCASSLAGALNTEAFFGQGTRLTVV.

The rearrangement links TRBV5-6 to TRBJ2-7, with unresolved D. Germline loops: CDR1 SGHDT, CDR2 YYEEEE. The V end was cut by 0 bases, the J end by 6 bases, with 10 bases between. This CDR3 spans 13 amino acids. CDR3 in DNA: TGTGCCAGCAGCTTGGTGGGCAGAACCGAGCAGTACGTC. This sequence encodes CASSLVGRTEQYV.